There are a few counts of the clone carrying this TCR beta chain. This record belongs to a study of kidney transplant recipient with SARS-CoV-2 infection. The CDR3 consists of 17 residues. The V and J ends lost 5 bases and 4 bases respectively, with 23 bases between them. The germline V gene encodes CDR1 SGHNT and CDR2 YENEEA. Each CDR3 protein gets one entry after TCRdb re-called the reads with MiXCR. The sample lists 200,000 to 300,000 distinct CDR3 sequences, 29% occurring once. Sequencing was performed on a blood sample, taken at baseline and around day 110 from a kidney transplant recipient. The V gene is TRBV11-3, the J gene TRBJ1-2; D gene uncertain. This receptor was identified in a male patient between 25 and 39 years old who had COVID-19 and was a kidney transplant recipient. Some T cells may be provided by the graft donor. CDR3 region: CASSQRVDLGKTYGYTF. The DNA for the CDR3 is TGTGCCAGCAGCCAGCGAGTCGATCTCGGAAAGACCTATGGCTACACCTTC.